The 28 T cell receptor beta chains below come from one sample, sequenced in a study of technical replicates of blood from four donors. Data came from immunoSEQ multiplex PCR; TCRdb stores just in-frame clones and leaves some out. Among 81,000 or so clones listed, 95% to 97% were seen once. Sequenced: T cells isolated from PBMCs. The receptors shown here come from a human donor in good health.

The V call is TRBV10-1, the J call TRBJ2-1; TRBD1 matches at 7 bases. Germline V lookup: CDR1 WNHNN, CDR2 SYGVQD (reference sequence). The junction had 5 bases not matched to a gene; V was cut back by 2 bases and J by 4 bases. The CDR3 runs 15 residues. In DNA form, the CDR3 reads TGCGCCAGCAGTGAGCTCGGGACAGAGTACAATGAGCAGTTCTTC. Translated, it gives CASSELGTEYNEQFF.

CDR3 DNA sequence: TGTGCCAGCAGGACGGACAGGAATCAGCCCCAGCATTTT. This gives the protein CASRTDRNQPQHF. This chain uses TRBV6-1 with TRBJ1-5, with TRBD1 matching over 7 bases. Unmatched junction bases numbered 3, after V lost 6 bases and J lost 4 bases. This CDR3 is 13 amino acids long. Germline CDR1 reads MNHNS; CDR2 reads SASEGT.

This clone was observed a handful of times. This rearrangement joins TRBV19 to TRBJ1-4; D is unresolved. CDR1 is LNHDA and CDR2 is SQIVND in the germline V gene (reference sequence). This CDR3 is built from 14 residues. Trimming cost V 3 bases and J 8 bases, with 13 bases left between them. The CDR3: CASSMTFNGEKLFF. As DNA, the CDR3 is TGTGCCAGTAGTATGACCTTTAACGGGGAAAAACTGTTTTTT.

This rearrangement joins TRBV27 to TRBJ2-3, with TRBD2 identical over 8 bases. Germline values: CDR1 MNHEY, CDR2 SMNVEV (reference sequence). There are 16 residues in the CDR3. The ends lost 3 bases at V and 0 bases at J; junction bases unmatched: 5. The DNA for the CDR3 is TGTGCCAGCAGTTTGATTAGCGGGACTAGCACAGATACGCAGTATTTT. Its protein product is CASSLISGTSTDTQYF.

The genes are TRBV4-1 and TRBJ2-1; 9 nucleotides agree with TRBD1. After removal of 4 bases from V and 8 bases from J, the junction contained 12 bases not matched to a gene. The CDR3 covers 16 residues. Germline lookup yields CDR1 MGHRA and CDR2 YSYEKL. CDR3 protein: CASSPLQGAPGHEQFF. In DNA form, the CDR3 reads TGCGCCAGCAGCCCATTACAGGGGGCGCCGGGGCATGAGCAGTTCTTC.

This chain links TRBV4-1 with TRBJ2-5, with 14 positions matching TRBD2. J was trimmed by 4 bases and V by 1 base; bases with no gene match: 8. The CDR3 consists of 18 residues. The germline CDR1 and CDR2 sequences are MGHRA and YSYEKL. CDR3 in DNA: TGCGCCAGCAGCCAAGGACTAGCGGGAGGGCGGTCGGGAGAGACCCAGTACTTC. Protein product: CASSQGLAGGRSGETQYF.

The chain joins TRBV9 to TRBJ2-3; 8 bases match TRBD2. The V gene end was trimmed by 5 bases and the J gene end by 2 bases; junction bases not matched to a gene: 4. Germline CDR1 and CDR2: SGDLS and YYNGEE. This CDR3 spans 14 amino acids. This chain's CDR3 is CASSLAGLTDTQYF. The CDR3 DNA follows: TGTGCCAGCAGTTTAGCGGGGCTCACAGATACGCAGTATTTT.

This rearrangement joins TRBV19 to TRBJ1-1; maybe TRBD1 (5 bases). Germline V gene lookup returns CDR1 LNHDA and CDR2 SQIVND (reference sequence). The CDR3 extends over 13 amino acids. V lost 5 bases and J lost 1, with 8 bases in between. This CDR3 is CASSPTENTEAFF. The CDR3 region has the DNA TGTGCCAGTAGTCCGACAGAGAACACTGAAGCTTTCTTT.

V and J are TRBV5-4 and TRBJ1-3; no firm D call. V was pared by 3 bases and J by 6 bases, with 13 bases between. The CDR3 length is 14 residues. Germline V lookup: CDR1 SGHNT, CDR2 YYREEE (reference sequence). CDR3 sequence reads: CASSSSAGLNTIYF. Written as DNA, the CDR3 is TGTGCCAGCAGCTCGTCGGCAGGATTAAACACCATATATTTT. Filled out from reference TRBV5-4 and TRBJ1-3, the complete variable domain reads ETGVTQSPTHLIKTRGQQVTLRCSSQSGHNTVSWYQQALGQGPQFIFQYYREEENGRGNFPPRFSGLQFPNYSSELNVNALELDDSALYLCASSSSAGLNTIYFGEGSWLTVV.

The chain carries TRBV5-1 and TRBJ1-1, with D maybe TRBD1 (5 bases). Between the trimmed V and J ends, which lost 2 bases and 6 bases, there was a span of 11 bases. CDR3 length: 13 amino acids. Germline assignment: CDR1 SGHRS and CDR2 YFSETQ. The CDR3 DNA follows: TGCGCCAGCAGCTTAGTAATGGGGCCTGAAGCTTTCTTT. Its translation: CASSLVMGPEAFF.

This clone was counted a single time. This sequence joins TRBV29-1 and TRBJ2-7; 7 bases are a match to TRBD1. The junction had 11 bases not matched to a gene; V was cut back by 7 bases and J by 2 bases. This CDR3 contains 14 residues. Per germline, CDR1 SQVTM and CDR2 ANQGSEA. This chain's CDR3 is CSALLRQGTYEQYF. The CDR3 DNA reads as TGCAGCGCTCTTCTTCGACAGGGAACCTACGAGCAGTACTTC.

This rearrangement joins TRBV11-1 to TRBJ1-1; the D is unclear. From germline, CDR1 is SGHAT and CDR2 FQDESV (reference sequence). The length of the CDR3 is 13 residues. V was clipped by 3 bases and J by 2 bases, with 7 bases between them. CDR3 region: CASSFSLNTEAFF. The CDR3 nucleotides read TGTGCCAGCAGCTTCTCCTTAAACACTGAAGCTTTCTTT.

The table lists this clone with a count of one. The V call is TRBV6-5, the J call TRBJ2-1; D unresolved. Trimming took off 1 base at V and 5 bases at J, with 9 bases between the two ends. The CDR3 is made up of 14 amino acids. Germline-derived CDR1 and CDR2 are MNHEY and SVGAGI. CDR3 loop: CASSYYYYDNEQFF. The CDR3 DNA follows: TGTGCCAGCAGTTACTATTACTATGACAATGAGCAGTTCTTC.

The V call is TRBV9, the J call TRBJ1-1; TRBD1 is a possible D gene (5 bases). V lost 3 bases and J lost 6, with 12 bases in between. CDR3 length: 13 residues. Germline V gene lookup returns CDR1 SGDLS and CDR2 YYNGEE. The CDR3 sequence is CASSGGGGPEAFF. CDR3 sequence (DNA): TGTGCCAGCAGCGGGGGGGGAGGACCTGAAGCTTTCTTT. Combining the CDR3 with reference TRBV9 and TRBJ1-1 gives the whole variable domain DSGVTQTPKHLITATGQRVTLRCSPRSGDLSVYWYQQSLDQGLQFLIQYYNGEERAKGNILERFSAQQFPDLHSELNLSSLELGDSALYFCASSGGGGPEAFFGQGTRLTVV.

This rearrangement joins TRBV30 to TRBJ2-5; D may be TRBD2 (5 bases). Trimming stripped 4 bases from V and 6 bases from J, with 12 bases between. The V gene's germline CDR1 is GTSNPN and CDR2 SVGIG (reference sequence). There are 12 residues in the CDR3. In DNA, the CDR3 is TGTGCCTGGACAGAGGGTCGGCAGACCCAGTACTTC. Amino acid sequence: CAWTEGRQTQYF. Full variable domain (missing parts from reference TRBV30 and TRBJ2-5): SQTIHQWPATLVQPVGSPLSLECTVEGTSNPNLYWYRQAAGRGLQLLFYSVGIGQISSEVPQNLSASRPQDRQFILSSKKLLLSDSGFYLCAWTEGRQTQYFGPGTRLLVL.

The rearrangement links TRBV29-1 to TRBJ2-7; 9 positions match TRBD1. CDR3 length: 15 amino acids. Germline trimming cut 6 bases from V and 1 base from J; bases unmatched to any gene: 10. The V gene's germline CDR1 is SQVTM and CDR2 ANQGSEA. The CDR3 spells CSVESTGGGSYEQYF. The CDR3 DNA reads as TGCAGCGTGGAATCGACAGGGGGAGGGTCCTACGAGCAGTACTTC.

This clone is a singleton in its sample. This sequence joins TRBV7-9 and TRBJ2-7, with 10 positions matching TRBD1. CDR3 length equals 17 residues. V lost 6 bases, J lost 7 bases, and 18 bases stayed unmatched. The V gene's germline CDR1 is SEHNR and CDR2 FQNEAQ (reference sequence). Here the CDR3 reads CASSTFGKGQGVGEQYF. CDR3 DNA sequence: TGTGCCAGCAGTACTTTCGGTAAAGGACAGGGGGTAGGGGAGCAGTACTTC.

The chain recombines TRBV5-4 with TRBJ2-1; 10 bases match TRBD2. The CDR3 is made up of 17 amino acids. Looked up from germline, CDR1 is SGHNT and CDR2 is YYREEE (reference sequence). With 2 bases clipped from V and 4 bases from J, the junction kept 9 bases outside the gene matches. The CDR3 DNA reads TGTGCCAGCAGCTTATCATATACTAGCGGGACGTACAATGAGCAGTTCTTC. Its translation: CASSLSYTSGTYNEQFF. Using reference TRBV5-4 and TRBJ2-1 for the parts outside the CDR3, the full variable domain is ETGVTQSPTHLIKTRGQQVTLRCSSQSGHNTVSWYQQALGQGPQFIFQYYREEENGRGNFPPRFSGLQFPNYSSELNVNALELDDSALYLCASSLSYTSGTYNEQFFGPGTRLTVL.

The gene calls are TRBV23-1 and TRBJ1-5; TRBD1 matches 8 bases. TRBV23-1 is noted as an ORF with a role that remains uncertain. The CDR3 has 17 residues. V dropped 0 bases and J dropped 4; count of bases not matched to a gene: 8. The CDR3: CASSQSSWTGRNQPQHF. The CDR3 coding sequence is TGCGCCAGCAGTCAATCCAGCTGGACAGGGAGGAATCAGCCCCAGCATTTT.

The genes are TRBV6-1 and TRBJ2-3, with 7 bases fitting TRBD2. Per the germline V gene, CDR1 is MNHNS and CDR2 is SASEGT. This CDR3 comprises 14 residues. The V gene end was trimmed by 5 bases and the J gene end by 7 bases; junction bases not matched to a gene: 9. CDR3 in amino acids: CASSNRTRIHTQYF. The CDR3 bases are TGTGCCAGCAGTAACAGGACTAGGATACATACGCAGTATTTT.

The CDR3 nucleotides read TGTGCCAGCAGTTACAGGGGGACGACCTCCTACGAGCAGTACTTC. Translation gives CASSYRGTTSYEQYF. The chain is built from TRBV6-5 and TRBJ2-7; D may be TRBD1 (6 bases). Germline loops: CDR1 MNHEY, CDR2 SVGAGI. The CDR3 covers 15 residues. The V end lost 2 bases, the J end lost 0 bases, and 11 bases lay between the germline ends.

The chain is built from TRBV4-1 and TRBJ2-3; TRBD2 is a possible D gene (6 bases). The CDR3 spans 15 residues. Germline values: CDR1 MGHRA, CDR2 YSYEKL. Trimming removed 4 bases from V and 6 bases from J, with 17 bases in between. The CDR3, as DNA: TGCGCCAGCAGCCCGTTCCCCCCGGGAGCGGATACGCAGTATTTT. Protein: CASSPFPPGADTQYF.

This rearrangement joins TRBV5-4 to TRBJ2-3; possible D gene TRBD2, 5 bases. Looked up from germline, CDR1 is SGHNT and CDR2 is YYREEE (reference sequence). V lost 2 bases to trimming and J lost 0 bases, with 10 bases between them. The CDR3 loop spans 15 amino acids. The CDR3 protein is CASSFSATSTDTQYF. The CDR3 DNA reads as TGTGCCAGCAGCTTTAGCGCGACTAGCACAGATACGCAGTATTTT.

This chain uses TRBV27 with TRBJ2-7, with 8 positions matching TRBD2. The CDR3 runs 15 residues. Germline V gene sequence: CDR1 MNHEY, CDR2 SMNVEV (reference sequence). The J segment lost 6 bases and the V segment lost 4 bases, leaving 11 bases of the junction unmatched. Here the CDR3 reads CASSSSGTRLGEQYF. The CDR3 nucleotides read TGTGCCAGCAGTTCTTCTGGGACTAGACTTGGCGAGCAGTACTTC.

The genes are TRBV11-2 and TRBJ2-7, with 9 bases matching TRBD2. Germline V lookup: CDR1 SGHAT, CDR2 FQNNGV. J lost 1 base, V lost 2 bases, and 3 bases had no gene match. The CDR3 extends over 15 amino acids. In nucleotides, the CDR3 is TGTGCCAGCAGCTTACGGCGGGAGGGATCCTACGAGCAGTACTTC. Translating it yields CASSLRREGSYEQYF. The variable domain in full, with the rest retrieved from reference TRBV11-2 and TRBJ2-7, is EAGVAQSPRYKIIEKRQSVAFWCNPISGHATLYWYQQILGQGPKLLIQFQNNGVVDDSQLPKDRFSAERLKGVDSTLKIQPAKLEDSAVYLCASSLRREGSYEQYFGPGTRLTVT.

The chain uses TRBV29-1 and TRBJ1-2, with a possible D match to TRBD1 (6 bases). CDR3 length equals 17 residues. V lost 1 base, J lost 4 bases, and 22 bases lay in between. Germline CDR1 is SQVTM and CDR2 is ANQGSEA. The CDR3, as DNA: TGCAGCGTTGAAGTGTCCCAGGGGAAAGGTTTCCCCTATGGCTACACCTTC. It codes for CSVEVSQGKGFPYGYTF.

The V gene is TRBV6-6, the J gene TRBJ1-2, with TRBD1 as a possible D gene (5 bases). Germline CDR1 reads MNHNY; CDR2 reads SVGAGI (reference sequence). The CDR3 sequence is 16 residues long. V lost 0 bases and J 3 bases, leaving 14 bases between the germline ends. The CDR3 loop reads CASSYSASWGDYGYTF. CDR3 coding DNA: TGTGCCAGCAGTTACTCCGCAAGCTGGGGGGACTATGGCTACACCTTC.

On this clone itself: A junction boundary mismatches the germline segment, possibly from a read error. Distinct nucleotide sequences in the sample also encode this CDR3. The chain employs TRBV30 and TRBJ2-1; 8 bases map to TRBD1. Germline-derived CDR1 and CDR2 are GTSNPN and SVGIG (reference sequence). There are 15 residues in the CDR3. The CDR3 DNA reads TGTGCCTGGGAACAGGGGGTCTCTCCTTACAATGAACAGTTCTTC. Translating it yields CAWEQGVSPYNEQFF. The whole variable domain, filled in from reference TRBV30 and TRBJ2-1, reads SQTIHQWPATLVQPVGSPLSLECTVEGTSNPNLYWYRQAAGRGLQLLFYSVGIGQISSEVPQNLSASRPQDRQFILSSKKLLLSDSGFYLCAWEQGVSPYNEQFFGPGTRLTVL.